This T cell receptor (beta chain) was captured by sequencing in a study of shared clonotypes between healthy human individuals. The assay was immunoSEQ multiplex PCR, and TCRdb's table has in-frame clones only and misses some. This table holds roughly 660,000 clones, 90% found once. The V end was cut by 5 bases, the J end by 8 bases, with 12 bases between. Germline CDR1 is DFQATT and CDR2 is SNEGSKA (reference sequence). The CDR3 totals 11 residues. This clone was seen just once. The TCR was taken from a man aged 18 to 30 in good health. Some clones in this sample may be carry-over from other donors' samples. The sequenced sample consisted of memory CD8+ T cells from PBMCs. Noted subset: CD45RO+ cells pooled with CCR7-negative TemRA cells. This chain joins TRBV20-1 and TRBJ1-1, with D unresolved. CDR3 coding DNA: TGCAGTGCTCCCCGCTCGGTGGAAGCTTTCTTT. Amino acids: CSAPRSVEAFF.